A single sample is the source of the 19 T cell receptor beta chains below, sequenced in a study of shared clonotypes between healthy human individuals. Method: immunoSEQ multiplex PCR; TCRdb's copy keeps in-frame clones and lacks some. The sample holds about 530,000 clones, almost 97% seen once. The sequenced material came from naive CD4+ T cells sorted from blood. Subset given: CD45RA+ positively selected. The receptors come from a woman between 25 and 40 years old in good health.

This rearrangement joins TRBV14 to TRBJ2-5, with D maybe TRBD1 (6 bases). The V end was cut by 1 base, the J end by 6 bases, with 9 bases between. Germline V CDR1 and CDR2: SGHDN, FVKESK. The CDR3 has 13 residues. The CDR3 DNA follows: TGTGCCAGCAGCCAAGTCAGGGGACAGACCCAGTACTTC. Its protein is CASSQVRGQTQYF.

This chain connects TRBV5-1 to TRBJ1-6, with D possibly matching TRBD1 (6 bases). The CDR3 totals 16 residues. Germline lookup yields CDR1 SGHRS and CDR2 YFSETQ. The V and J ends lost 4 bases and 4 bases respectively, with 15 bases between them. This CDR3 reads CASSTGQKPYNSPLHF. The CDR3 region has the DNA TGCGCCAGCAGCACCGGACAGAAGCCTTATAATTCACCCCTCCACTTT.

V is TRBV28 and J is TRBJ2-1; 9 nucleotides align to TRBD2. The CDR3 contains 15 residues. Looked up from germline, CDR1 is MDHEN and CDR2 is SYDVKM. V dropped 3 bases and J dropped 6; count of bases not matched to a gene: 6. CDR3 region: CASSLGASGVNEQFF. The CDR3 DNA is TGTGCCAGCAGTTTGGGCGCTAGCGGGGTCAATGAGCAGTTCTTC.

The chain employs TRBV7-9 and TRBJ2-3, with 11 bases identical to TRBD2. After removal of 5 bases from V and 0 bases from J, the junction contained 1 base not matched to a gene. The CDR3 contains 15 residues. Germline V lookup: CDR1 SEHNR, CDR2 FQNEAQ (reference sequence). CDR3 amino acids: CASSPSGRSTDTQYF. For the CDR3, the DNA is TGTGCCAGCAGCCCTAGCGGGAGGAGCACAGATACGCAGTATTTT.

The chain's CDR3 is CASTVSGLGYNEQFF. CDR3 in DNA: TGTGCCAGTACCGTGTCGGGACTGGGCTACAATGAGCAGTTCTTC. The genes are TRBV19 and TRBJ2-1; D might be TRBD2 (6 bases). Germline V CDR1 and CDR2: LNHDA, SQIVND (reference sequence). With 7 bases removed from V and 3 bases from J, the gap between germline ends came to 16 bases. This CDR3 comprises 15 residues.

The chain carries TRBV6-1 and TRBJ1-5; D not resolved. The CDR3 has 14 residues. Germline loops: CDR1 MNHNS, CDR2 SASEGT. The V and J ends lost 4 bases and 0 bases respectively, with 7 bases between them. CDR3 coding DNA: TGTGCCAGCAGTGCCGAATATAGCAATCAGCCCCAGCATTTT. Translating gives CASSAEYSNQPQHF.

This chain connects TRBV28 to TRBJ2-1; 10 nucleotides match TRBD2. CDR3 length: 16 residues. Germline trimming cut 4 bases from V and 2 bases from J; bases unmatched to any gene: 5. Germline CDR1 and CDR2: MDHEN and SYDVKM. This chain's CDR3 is CASSSQAGGPYNEQFF. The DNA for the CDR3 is TGTGCCAGCAGTTCACAAGCGGGAGGGCCCTACAATGAGCAGTTCTTC.

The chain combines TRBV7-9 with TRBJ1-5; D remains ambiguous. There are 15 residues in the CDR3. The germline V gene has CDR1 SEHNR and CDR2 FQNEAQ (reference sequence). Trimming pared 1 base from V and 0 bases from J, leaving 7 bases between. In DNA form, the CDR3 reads TGTGCCAGCAGCTTAGGGGCGGTTAGCAATCAGCCCCAGCATTTT. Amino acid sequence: CASSLGAVSNQPQHF.

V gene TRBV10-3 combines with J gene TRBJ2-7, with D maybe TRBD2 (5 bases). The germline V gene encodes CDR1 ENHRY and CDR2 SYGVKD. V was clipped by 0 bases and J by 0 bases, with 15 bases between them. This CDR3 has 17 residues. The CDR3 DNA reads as TGTGCCATCAGTGAGTCTGGACTGGATCGGGACTCCTACGAGCAGTACTTC. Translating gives CAISESGLDRDSYEQYF.

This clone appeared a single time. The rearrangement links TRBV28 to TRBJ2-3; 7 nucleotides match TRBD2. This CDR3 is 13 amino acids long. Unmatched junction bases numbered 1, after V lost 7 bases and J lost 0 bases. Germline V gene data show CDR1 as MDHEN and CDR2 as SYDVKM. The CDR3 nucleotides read TGTGCCAGCATAGCGGGTAGCACAGATACGCAGTATTTT. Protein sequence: CASIAGSTDTQYF.

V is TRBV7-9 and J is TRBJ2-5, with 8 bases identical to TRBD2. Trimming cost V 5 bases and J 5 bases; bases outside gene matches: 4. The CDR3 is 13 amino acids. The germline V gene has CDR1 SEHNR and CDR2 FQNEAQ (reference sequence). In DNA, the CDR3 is TGTGCCAGCAGCCCATCGGGGGGGGAGACCCAGTACTTC. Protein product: CASSPSGGETQYF. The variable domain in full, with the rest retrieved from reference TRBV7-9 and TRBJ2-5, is DTGVSQNPRHKITKRGQNVTFRCDPISEHNRLYWYRQTLGQGPEFLTYFQNEAQLEKSRLLSDRFSAERPKGSFSTLEIQRTEQGDSAMYLCASSPSGGETQYFGPGTRLLVL.

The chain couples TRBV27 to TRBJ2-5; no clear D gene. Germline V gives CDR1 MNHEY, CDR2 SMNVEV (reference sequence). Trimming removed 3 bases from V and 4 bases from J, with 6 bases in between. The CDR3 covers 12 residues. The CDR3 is CASSFWRETQYF. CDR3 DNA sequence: TGTGCCAGCAGTTTCTGGAGAGAGACCCAGTACTTC.

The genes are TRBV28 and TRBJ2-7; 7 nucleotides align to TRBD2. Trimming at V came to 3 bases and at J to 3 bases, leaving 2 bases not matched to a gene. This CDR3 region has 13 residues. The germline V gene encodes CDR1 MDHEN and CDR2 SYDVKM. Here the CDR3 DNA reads TGTGCCAGCAGTTTGGCTAGCGGCTACGAGCAGTACTTC. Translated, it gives CASSLASGYEQYF.

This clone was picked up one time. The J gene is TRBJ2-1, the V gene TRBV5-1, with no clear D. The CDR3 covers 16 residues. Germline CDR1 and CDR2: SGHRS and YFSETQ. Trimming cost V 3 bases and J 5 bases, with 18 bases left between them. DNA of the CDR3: TGCGCCAGCAGCTGGAAACGCCTTGCGCAGAACAATGAGCAGTTCTTC. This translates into CASSWKRLAQNNEQFF. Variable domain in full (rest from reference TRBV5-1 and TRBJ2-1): KAGVTQTPRYLIKTRGQQVTLSCSPISGHRSVSWYQQTPGQGLQFLFEYFSETQRNKGNFPGRFSGRQFSNSRSEMNVSTLELGDSALYLCASSWKRLAQNNEQFFGPGTRLTVL.

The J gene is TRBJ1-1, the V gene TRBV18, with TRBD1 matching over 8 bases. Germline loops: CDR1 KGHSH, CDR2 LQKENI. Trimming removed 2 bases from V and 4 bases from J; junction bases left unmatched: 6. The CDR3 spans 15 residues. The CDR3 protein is CASSPSQGGSTEAFF. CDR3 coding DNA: TGTGCCAGCTCACCATCACAGGGGGGTAGCACTGAAGCTTTCTTT.

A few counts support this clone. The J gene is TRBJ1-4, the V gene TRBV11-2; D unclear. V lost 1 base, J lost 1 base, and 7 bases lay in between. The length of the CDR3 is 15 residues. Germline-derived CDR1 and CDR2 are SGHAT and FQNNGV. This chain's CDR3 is CASSLGPLTNEKLFF. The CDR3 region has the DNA TGTGCCAGCAGCTTAGGGCCGCTAACTAATGAAAAACTGTTTTTT.

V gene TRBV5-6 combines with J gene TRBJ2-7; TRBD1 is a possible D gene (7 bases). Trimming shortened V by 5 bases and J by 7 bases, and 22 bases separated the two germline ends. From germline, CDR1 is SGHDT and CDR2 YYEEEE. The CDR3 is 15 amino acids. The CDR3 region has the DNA TGTGCCAGCAGTCCGGGGTGGAGGGGGCGCTGGGAGCAGTACTTC. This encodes CASSPGWRGRWEQYF.

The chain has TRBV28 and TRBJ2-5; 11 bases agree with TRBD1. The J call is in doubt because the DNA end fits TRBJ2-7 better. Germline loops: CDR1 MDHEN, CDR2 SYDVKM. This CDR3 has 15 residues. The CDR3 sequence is CASSLGGTGGYEQYF. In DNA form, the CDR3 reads TGTGCCAGCAGTTTGGGCGGGACAGGGGGGTACGAGCAGTACTTC.

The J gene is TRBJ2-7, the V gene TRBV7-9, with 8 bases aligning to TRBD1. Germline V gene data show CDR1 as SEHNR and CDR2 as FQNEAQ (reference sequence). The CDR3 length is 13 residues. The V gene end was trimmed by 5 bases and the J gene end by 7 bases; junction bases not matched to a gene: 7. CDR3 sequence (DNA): TGTGCCAGCAGCACCGGACAGGGCTGGGAGCAGTACTTC. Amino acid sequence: CASSTGQGWEQYF.